One sample yielded the 5 T cell receptor beta chains listed below, sequenced in a study of cytomegalovirus exposure and HLA in healthy donors. The primer mix had 60 Vbeta and 13 Jbeta primers. Method: immunoSEQ multiplex PCR; TCRdb's copy keeps in-frame clones and lacks some. Of some 110,000 clones listed, roughly 73% are singletons. The sample taken for sequencing was PBMCs. All receptors come from a man aged 55 to 69 in good health and CMV-seropositive.

This chain uses TRBV5-1 with TRBJ2-3, with 11 bases matching TRBD2. J gave up 8 bases and V 4 bases, and 9 bases lay outside the gene matches. Germline-derived CDR1 and CDR2 are SGHRS and YFSETQ. This CDR3 region has 15 residues. For the CDR3, the DNA is TGCGCCAGCAGCGCCACGACTAGCGGGGAGGGTACGCAGTATTTT. It encodes CASSATTSGEGTQYF.

This clone was recorded once. The chain uses TRBV11-2 and TRBJ2-2, with 7 bases fitting TRBD1. V was pared by 7 bases and J by 6 bases, with 8 bases of the junction left unmatched. The CDR3 is 14 residues long. Per the germline V gene, CDR1 is SGHAT and CDR2 is FQNNGV. In DNA form, the CDR3 reads TGTGCCAGCACCCTTGACAGGGCAGCCGGGGAGCTGTTTTTT. Translating it yields CASTLDRAAGELFF.

The chain employs TRBV11-1 and TRBJ2-3; tentative D call: TRBD1 (6 bases). Germline CDR1 SGHAT, CDR2 FQDESV (reference sequence). The CDR3 consists of 16 residues. The germline V and J ends were trimmed by 2 bases and 5 bases, with 17 bases remaining between them. This chain's CDR3 is CASSLSGQSSKDTQYF. The CDR3 DNA sequence: TGTGCCAGCAGCTTATCTGGACAGTCTTCGAAAGATACGCAGTATTTT.

In its sample, this clone was seen a few times. The rearrangement links TRBV2 to TRBJ2-3, with 12 bases that match TRBD2. The ends lost 9 bases at V and 4 bases at J; junction bases unmatched: 8. The CDR3 totals 15 residues. The germline CDR1 and CDR2 sequences are SNHLY and FYNNEI. The CDR3 protein is CARAGTSGRADTQYF. As DNA, the CDR3 is TGTGCCAGGGCCGGGACTAGCGGGCGGGCAGATACGCAGTATTTT. The full variable domain, its missing parts supplied by reference TRBV2 and TRBJ2-3, is EPEVTQTPSHQVTQMGQEVILRCVPISNHLYFYWYRQILGQKVEFLVSFYNNEISEKSEIFDDQFSVERPDGSNFTLKIRSTKLEDSAMYFCARAGTSGRADTQYFGPGTRLTVL.

A few counts support this clone. The chain joins TRBV7-9 to TRBJ2-5, with D possibly matching TRBD1 (6 bases). CDR1 and CDR2 from the germline V gene are SEHNR and FQNEAQ (reference sequence). The CDR3 is 13 amino acids. Trimming shortened V by 3 bases and J by 3 bases, and 8 bases separated the two germline ends. The CDR3, as DNA: TGTGCCAGCAGCTTTCACAGGGAAGAGACCCAGTACTTC. Its translation: CASSFHREETQYF.